This entry lists 14 T cell receptor beta chains sequenced from one sample in a study of CD8+CD57+ T cells in acquired aplastic anemia. The template for TCR beta VDJ and CDR3 sequence profiling was genomic DNA. MiXCR was run by TCRdb on the reads, yielding one entry per CDR3 protein. The table records a few hundred thousand distinct CDR3 sequences, around 60% of them present only once. Sample: sorted CD4+, CD8+, or CD8+CD57+ T cells (not recorded which) from PBMCs. All receptors come from a human donor in good health.

In this sample, this clonotype turned up many times. The V and J genes are TRBV6-4 and TRBJ1-6, with no clear D. The CDR3 contains 12 residues. V was pared by 0 bases and J by 9 bases, with 3 bases between. Germline V lookup: CDR1 MRHNA, CDR2 SNTAGT. CDR3 protein: CASSDSGSPLHF. In DNA form, the CDR3 reads TGTGCCAGCAGTGACTCGGGTTCACCCCTCCACTTT.

This clonotype was seen repeatedly, ten times or more. The chain combines TRBV6-5 with TRBJ1-2; TRBD1 agrees at 10 bases. The CDR3 is 14 amino acids. The germline V gene has CDR1 MNHEY and CDR2 SVGAGI. Trimming at V came to 5 bases and at J to 7 bases, leaving 7 bases not matched to a gene. This CDR3 reads CASSGPTGGGGYTF. CDR3 DNA: TGTGCCAGCAGTGGTCCGACAGGGGGCGGTGGCTACACCTTC.

This clonotype occurred a few times. Possible read error: a much larger clone is one base away. The rearrangement uses TRBV19 and TRBJ2-1; 8 bases match TRBD2. The germline V gene has CDR1 LNHDA and CDR2 SQIVND (reference sequence). The CDR3 is 14 residues long. Trimming took 2 bases from V and 9 from J; bases not matched to a gene: 6. The CDR3 DNA sequence: TGTGCCAGTAGTATAAATGAGCGGGGGTTTGAGCAGTTCTTC. Its translation: CASSINERGFEQFF.

V gene TRBV7-9 combines with J gene TRBJ2-7; D gene uncertain. Looked up from germline, CDR1 is SEHNR and CDR2 is FQNEAQ (reference sequence). The CDR3 is made up of 12 amino acids. In nucleotides, the CDR3 is TGTGTAAGCAGCCCAGATGAGTACGAGCAGTACTTC. As protein: CVSSPDEYEQYF.

The gene calls are TRBV19 and TRBJ1-5, with a weak D call TRBD1 (6 bases). The length of the CDR3 is 16 residues. CDR1 is LNHDA, CDR2 SQIVND, per germline (reference sequence). V was cut by 0 bases and J by 6 bases, with 15 bases left in between. In nucleotides, the CDR3 is TGTGCCAGTAGTATAGATCCCAGGGGTTCGGCTCAGCCCCAGCATTTT. Translated, it gives CASSIDPRGSAQPQHF.

This clonotype was seen once. The chain carries TRBV7-2 and TRBJ1-6; D ambiguous. The CDR3 totals 13 residues. The germline V and J ends were trimmed by 5 bases and 6 bases, with 8 bases remaining between them. The germline CDR1 and CDR2 sequences are SGHTA and FQGNSA. As DNA, the CDR3 is TGTGCCAGCAGCAGGGAAAGTAATTCACCCCTCCACTTT. It specifies CASSRESNSPLHF.

The V call is TRBV10-3, the J call TRBJ1-5; D is unclear. Trimming stripped 3 bases from V and 6 bases from J, with 12 bases between. The CDR3 is made up of 14 amino acids. CDR1 and CDR2 (germline): ENHRY, SYGVKD. CDR3 sequence: CAISDDLTGQPQHF. DNA of the CDR3: TGTGCCATCAGTGACGACCTAACGGGTCAGCCCCAGCATTTT.

The CDR3 sequence: CASRTDYNSPLHF. The CDR3 nucleotides are TGCGCCAGCCGAACGGACTATAATTCACCCCTCCACTTT. The chain has TRBV5-1 and TRBJ1-6, with unresolved D. Trimming took off 7 bases at V and 3 bases at J, with 8 bases between the two ends. This CDR3 contains 13 residues. Per germline, CDR1 SGHRS and CDR2 YFSETQ.

The rearrangement joins TRBV19 to TRBJ1-1; 8 nucleotides agree with TRBD1. This CDR3 region has 17 residues. V shed 7 bases, J shed 5 bases, and the junction held 18 bases outside the gene matches. Germline V gives CDR1 LNHDA, CDR2 SQIVND (reference sequence). CDR3 in DNA: TGTGCCAGTACCCCCCTATTCCAGGACAGGGAAGGAACTGAAGCTTTCTTT. Translation gives CASTPLFQDREGTEAFF.

This chain uses TRBV7-3 with TRBJ2-3; D is possibly TRBD1 (6 bases). V lost 6 bases and J 4 bases, leaving 20 bases between the germline ends. The germline V gene has CDR1 SGHTA and CDR2 FQGTGA. The length of the CDR3 is 16 residues. CDR3: CASSFKVGGAADTQYF. DNA of the CDR3: TGTGCCAGCAGTTTTAAAGTTGGGGGCGCAGCAGATACGCAGTATTTT.

The table lists this clonotype with a count of one. The genes are TRBV7-6 and TRBJ2-7; D gene unclear. CDR3 length equals 13 residues. The germline gives CDR1 SGHVS, CDR2 FNYEAQ. Trimming took 5 bases from V and 7 from J, leaving 15 bases between them. CDR3 in amino acids: CASSPRPNHEQYF. Here the CDR3 DNA reads TGTGCCAGCAGCCCCCGGCCGAACCATGAGCAGTACTTC.

This chain links TRBV4-1 with TRBJ1-4, with TRBD1 as a possible D gene (6 bases). CDR3 size: 15 residues. The germline CDR1 and CDR2 sequences are MGHRA and YSYEKL. Trimming removed 2 bases from V and 5 bases from J, with 12 bases in between. CDR3 protein: CASSQRTVRNEKLFF. The CDR3 region has the DNA TGCGCCAGCAGCCAACGGACAGTCCGGAATGAAAAACTGTTTTTT.

This clonotype was counted ten times or more. The chain has TRBV7-6 and TRBJ2-3, with D hard to call. The germline V gene has CDR1 SGHVS and CDR2 FNYEAQ. CDR3 length: 12 residues. The V gene lost 4 bases and the J gene lost 2 bases, with 4 bases spanning the gap. This CDR3 reads CASSSATDTQYF. The CDR3 DNA reads as TGTGCCAGCAGCTCGGCCACAGATACGCAGTATTTT. Supplemented by reference TRBV7-6 and TRBJ2-3, the full variable domain reads GAGVSQSPRYKVTKRGQDVALRCDPISGHVSLYWYRQALGQGPEFLTYFNYEAQQDKSGLPNDRFSAERPEGSISTLTIQRTEQRDSAMYRCASSSATDTQYFGPGTRLTVL.

The V gene is TRBV19, the J gene TRBJ2-3; weak D call: TRBD1 (5 bases). Trimming removed 1 base from V and 0 bases from J, with 17 bases in between. The CDR3 spans 18 residues. CDR1 is LNHDA and CDR2 is SQIVND in the germline V gene (reference sequence). The CDR3 DNA reads as TGTGCCAGTAGTATAGCTACAGGCCGCCTTACTAGCACAGATACGCAGTATTTT. Encoded protein: CASSIATGRLTSTDTQYF.